This T cell receptor beta chain was sequenced during a study of blood T cell repertoires in COVID-19 (dated by TCRdb to 2018 to 2020). Some background on the complete study: Samples covering the acute and convalescent phases of COVID-19 were provided by collaborators in the United States, Italy and Spain. The material from the prospective study consisted of cDNA or gDNA derived from T cells, B-cell-depleted T cells, or PBMCs. The dataset comprised deeply sampled blood TCRbeta repertoires from subjects exposed to, actively infected with, or recovered from COVID-19. The repertoires were released in a freely available public database meant as a resource for research on the immune response to SARS-CoV-2. Samples came from the ongoing ImmuneRACE study (first 160 participants) plus 1,254 subjects from 6 global collaborators. Nearly every sample came with metadata listing a de-identified subject ID, COVID-19 status, age in years and sex. Where available, HLA class I and class II types were taken from metadata supplied by the sample provider and were not determined by assay-based typing.

Reading the germline V gene gives CDR1 SNHLY and CDR2 FYNNEI. Its CDR3 holds 14 amino acids, cysteine through phenylalanine. CDR3 DNA is the only sequence kept; it has 42 bases, read in frame from the first base. V is trimmed back by 6 bases and J by 7 bases, and the junction contains 4 bases that no gene match accounts for. One collaborating source in Seattle enrolled patients during active infection and followed them longitudinally through the course of disease. Each collaborating institution followed its own protocols to collect whole blood in K2EDTA tubes. For TCRbeta analysis, collaborators shipped samples as frozen whole blood, isolated PBMCs, or DNA extracted from either of those sample types. Study-wide conclusions, independent of this receptor: How much clinical and demographic metadata was included differed by source and by participant, and the metadata was provided uncurated.

As for this clone: The antigen it binds to is not known. Base qualities were left out, and no much larger clone turns up one base away. Other DNA sequences in the sample encode the same CDR3.

The immunoSEQ Assay, a bias-controlled multiplex PCR, was used to amplify TCRbeta CDR3 regions from genomic DNA. The paper's processing steps were these. Nucleated cell counts per sample were estimated from amplification of reference gene primers within the assay. To quantify the absolute abundance of each unique TCRbeta CDR3 rearrangement, sequence reads were collapsed and filtered. For each sample, productive Simpson clonality was calculated as the square root of Simpson's diversity index over productive rearrangements. What TCRdb holds here is the immuneACCESS table cut down to in-frame rearrangements. Part of the clones is not present; checked against another copy, under half of the missing clones reflect an unresolved V gene, and the others are unexplained. V and J calls and clone size are those listed in that table; D and trimming were worked out from the DNA. In this sample the table shows 150,000 to 200,000 clones, just under 85% of which occur a single time. Jointly, the top ten make up roughly 8.4% of the sample.

The source of this sequence is a woman aged 80 or older with COVID-19, enrolled during active disease. The V gene is TRBV2 and the J gene is TRBJ1-6; 9 bases in between match TRBD1. What was sequenced was peripheral blood. The CDR3 region reads CASRGTGSNSPLHF. The DNA is as follows: TGTGCCAGCAGAGGGACAGGGTCGAATTCACCCCTCCACTTT.